Shown below are 30 T cell receptor beta chains from a single sample sequenced in a study of blood T cell repertoires in COVID-19. Produced via immunoSEQ multiplex PCR; TCRdb's table is partial and in-frame only. The sample contains 200,000 to 300,000 clones, about four fifths of which appear only once. Sequencing input: peripheral blood. The receptors originated from a woman older than 75 with acute or convalescent COVID-19.

The rearrangement joins TRBV27 to TRBJ2-7; D gene unclear. This CDR3 contains 13 residues. CDR1 and CDR2 from the germline V gene are MNHEY and SMNVEV (reference sequence). V was cut by 5 bases and J by 4 bases, with 12 bases left in between. The DNA of the CDR3 is TGTGCCAGCAGTATACGACTGGAATACGAGCAGTACTTC. Protein sequence: CASSIRLEYEQYF.

The sample holds one count of this clone. The chain has TRBV13 and TRBJ1-2; D might be TRBD1 (5 bases). Trimming cost V 4 bases and J 2 bases, with 11 bases left between them. The CDR3 totals 14 residues. Germline loops: CDR1 PRHDT, CDR2 FYEKMQ (reference sequence). In nucleotides, the CDR3 is TGTGCCAGCAGCTCCCCAGGGAAGAACTATGGCTACACCTTC. It codes for CASSSPGKNYGYTF.

The chain links TRBV5-1 to TRBJ2-2; D is possibly TRBD1 (5 bases). Germline V lookup: CDR1 SGHRS, CDR2 YFSETQ. This CDR3 is built from 16 residues. V lost 1 base and J 2 bases, leaving 12 bases between the germline ends. Written as DNA, the CDR3 is TGCGCCAGCAGCTTGTTGGGGCAGGGCAACACCGGGGAGCTGTTTTTT. As protein: CASSLLGQGNTGELFF.

The rearrangement joins TRBV3-1 (or the pseudogene TRBV3-2) to TRBJ2-5; D is possibly TRBD2 (5 bases). The V end was cut by 5 bases, the J end by 6 bases, with 13 bases between. This CDR3 has 13 residues. CDR1 LGHDT and CDR2 YNNKEL come from the germline V gene (reference sequence). The CDR3 region has the DNA TGTGCCAGCAGCTTTCGAGGGCCACAGACCCAGTACTTC. This gives the protein CASSFRGPQTQYF.

The V and J genes are TRBV28 and TRBJ2-5; tentatively, D is TRBD1 (6 bases). The CDR3 sequence is 13 residues long. V shed 7 bases and J shed 5 bases, with 14 bases lying between them. Per the germline V gene, CDR1 is MDHEN and CDR2 is SYDVKM. Here the CDR3 DNA reads TGTGCCAGCAAGAGGGCAGGGGCCGAGACCCAGTACTTC. Its translation: CASKRAGAETQYF.

V usage is TRBV3-1 (or the pseudogene TRBV3-2) and J usage is TRBJ2-3, with TRBD1 matching 9 bases. Germline V gene data show CDR1 as LGHDT and CDR2 as YNNKEL (reference sequence). V lost 5 bases to trimming and J lost 4 bases; unmatched junction nucleotides: 10. This CDR3 is built from 16 residues. Here the CDR3 DNA reads TGTGCCAGCAGCTCCTCCGGGACAGGGATCCCAGATACGCAGTATTTT. The encoded protein is CASSSSGTGIPDTQYF.

The CDR3 reads CASGRQGVNNEQFF. The CDR3 bases are TGTGCCAGCGGTCGACAGGGAGTGAACAATGAGCAGTTCTTC. The rearrangement uses TRBV9 and TRBJ2-1; 7 bases agree with TRBD1. This CDR3 is 14 amino acids long. V lost 7 bases to trimming and J lost 5 bases; unmatched junction nucleotides: 9. Germline V gives CDR1 SGDLS, CDR2 YYNGEE.

V is TRBV11-2 and J is TRBJ2-7, with D unresolved. Germline loops: CDR1 SGHAT, CDR2 FQNNGV. V lost 0 bases and J lost 2, with 11 bases in between. This CDR3 is built from 15 residues. CDR3 DNA: TGTGCCAGCAGCTTAGATGGTACCGCTACCTACGAGCAGTACTTC. Translation: CASSLDGTATYEQYF.

The rearrangement uses TRBV9 and TRBJ2-6, with D possibly being TRBD1 (5 bases). The CDR3 length is 21 residues. Germline-derived CDR1 and CDR2 are SGDLS and YYNGEE. V lost 3 bases and J lost 1, with 26 bases in between. The CDR3 nucleotides are TGTGCCAGCAGCGCCTCATTTACAGGAGCGACGACGACGTCTGGGGCCAACGTCCTGACTTTC. Protein sequence: CASSASFTGATTTSGANVLTF.

The sample holds a few counts of this clone. The chain carries TRBV7-9 and TRBJ2-5; D gene uncertain. V lost 5 bases, J lost 1 base, and 14 bases lay in between. Germline CDR1 reads SEHNR; CDR2 reads FQNEAQ (reference sequence). The CDR3 consists of 15 residues. The CDR3 region has the DNA TGTGCCAGCAGCCCCGGTTTGAGGAGCCAAGAGACCCAGTACTTC. Translation gives CASSPGLRSQETQYF.

The chain recombines TRBV20-1 with TRBJ1-1, with D maybe TRBD1 (6 bases). The V gene's germline CDR1 is DFQATT and CDR2 SNEGSKA (reference sequence). Trimming removed 4 bases at V and 5 bases at J, with 8 bases between. The CDR3 consists of 11 residues. CDR3 bases: TGCAGTGCTATAGGACAGACTGAAGCTTTCTTT. This sequence encodes CSAIGQTEAFF.

This chain uses TRBV24-1 with TRBJ2-1, with TRBD2 matching over 8 bases. The ends lost 4 bases at V and 9 bases at J; junction bases unmatched: 4. Germline V CDR1 and CDR2: KGHDR, SFDVKD. The CDR3 sequence is 13 residues long. DNA for the CDR3: TGTGCCACCAGTGAGGGACTAGTCGGTGAGCAGTTCTTC. It encodes CATSEGLVGEQFF.

The chain joins TRBV14 to TRBJ1-2; D unresolved. Germline-derived CDR1 and CDR2 are SGHDN and FVKESK. The CDR3 is made up of 15 amino acids. With 2 bases removed from V and 1 base from J, the gap between germline ends came to 11 bases. The CDR3, as DNA: TGTGCCAGCAGCCAAATCGGCGGAGTTAACTATGGCTACACCTTC. Its translation is CASSQIGGVNYGYTF.

This clone was recorded a few times. V usage is TRBV6-1 and J usage is TRBJ1-5, with D perhaps TRBD1 (6 bases). Between the trimmed V and J ends, which lost 1 base and 2 bases, there was a span of 18 bases. Germline V gene data show CDR1 as MNHNS and CDR2 as SASEGT. The CDR3 is 18 amino acids. DNA for the CDR3: TGTGCCAGCAGTGAAGTTAGACAGGTCGGATTTGGCAATCAGCCCCAGCATTTT. This sequence encodes CASSEVRQVGFGNQPQHF.

V and J are TRBV28 and TRBJ1-5; perhaps TRBD1 as D (6 bases). Looked up from germline, CDR1 is MDHEN and CDR2 is SYDVKM. Trimming took off 2 bases at V and 0 bases at J, with 17 bases between the two ends. The CDR3 contains 18 residues. The CDR3 loop reads CASSLVQTWGHSNQPQHF. As DNA, the CDR3 is TGTGCCAGCAGTTTAGTACAGACTTGGGGGCATAGCAATCAGCCCCAGCATTTT.

A single count supports this clone. The chain recombines TRBV2 with TRBJ1-3; unclear D gene. Germline V gene lookup returns CDR1 SNHLY and CDR2 FYNNEI. This CDR3 region has 14 residues. V was cut by 6 bases and J by 5 bases, with 14 bases left in between. CDR3 nucleotides: TGTGCCAGCAGCGCCACCGGTGGTAGAAACACCATATATTTT. Protein sequence: CASSATGGRNTIYF.

CDR3 DNA sequence: TGTGCCAGCAGCCAAATCGGGCAGCTTTCGGGGGGCTACACCTTC. This encodes CASSQIGQLSGGYTF. This chain links TRBV3-1 (or the pseudogene TRBV3-2) with TRBJ1-2; D not resolved. Per the germline V gene, CDR1 is LGHDT and CDR2 is YNNKEL (reference sequence). V was cut by 2 bases and J by 8 bases, with 18 bases left in between. This CDR3 is 15 amino acids long.

The chain employs TRBV5-1 and TRBJ2-6; D ambiguous. Deletions cut 1 base from V and 0 bases from J, with 5 bases between. This CDR3 region has 15 residues. Germline V gives CDR1 SGHRS, CDR2 YFSETQ. The CDR3 DNA reads TGCGCCAGCAGCTTGTCGGTCTCTGGGGCCAACGTCCTGACTTTC. Its translation is CASSLSVSGANVLTF.

This chain joins TRBV28 and TRBJ2-2; perhaps TRBD1 as D (5 bases). Germline loops: CDR1 MDHEN, CDR2 SYDVKM. V lost 6 bases and J lost 3, with 11 bases in between. The CDR3 is made up of 14 amino acids. CDR3 amino acids: CASSRKGDTGELFF. CDR3 DNA sequence: TGTGCCAGCAGCCGCAAAGGGGACACCGGGGAGCTGTTTTTT.

J is TRBJ2-5 and V is TRBV6-2 or TRBV6-3; unclear D gene. The CDR3 is 14 residues long. Germline V gives CDR1 MNHEY, CDR2 SVGEGT. V was trimmed by 6 bases and J by 1 base, leaving 12 bases between them. As DNA, the CDR3 is TGTGCCAGCAGCCCAACAGCTATCCAAGAGACCCAGTACTTC. It codes for CASSPTAIQETQYF.

The chain recombines TRBV6-5 with TRBJ1-1; 7 bases match TRBD1. V lost 6 bases to trimming and J lost 2 bases; unmatched junction nucleotides: 3. Germline CDR1 reads MNHEY; CDR2 reads SVGAGI. The length of the CDR3 is 13 residues. CDR3 amino acids: CASRGQSNTEAFF. CDR3 DNA: TGTGCCAGCAGGGGACAGTCTAACACTGAAGCTTTCTTT.

V and J are TRBV28 and TRBJ2-1, with 8 positions matching TRBD1. The CDR3 consists of 15 residues. Germline trimming cut 5 bases from V and 9 bases from J; bases unmatched to any gene: 12. Germline values: CDR1 MDHEN, CDR2 SYDVKM. Written as DNA, the CDR3 is TGTGCCAGCAGTCCCCCGGGACAGGAGAGAAGTGAGCAGTTCTTC. Encoded protein: CASSPPGQERSEQFF.

The count of this clone is one. This rearrangement joins TRBV29-1 to TRBJ2-1, with a possible D match to TRBD2 (6 bases). The CDR3 has 15 residues. The germline V gene has CDR1 SQVTM and CDR2 ANQGSEA. V was trimmed by 4 bases and J by 0 bases, leaving 13 bases between them. The CDR3 DNA sequence: TGCAGCGTTGTTGATAGCGGTAGCTCCTACAATGAGCAGTTCTTC. Its translation is CSVVDSGSSYNEQFF.

This chain uses TRBV2 with TRBJ1-1, with D hard to call. Germline V gene sequence: CDR1 SNHLY, CDR2 FYNNEI. With 4 bases removed from V and 4 bases from J, the gap between germline ends came to 10 bases. This CDR3 contains 13 residues. CDR3 amino acids: CASSVQMGTEAFF. The CDR3 nucleotides are TGTGCCAGCAGTGTACAGATGGGCACTGAAGCTTTCTTT. The full variable domain, rest sourced from reference TRBV2 and TRBJ1-1, is EPEVTQTPSHQVTQMGQEVILRCVPISNHLYFYWYRQILGQKVEFLVSFYNNEISEKSEIFDDQFSVERPDGSNFTLKIRSTKLEDSAMYFCASSVQMGTEAFFGQGTRLTVV.

This clone was picked up a small number of times. CDR3 amino acids: CASSFASGFNEQFF. The CDR3 DNA sequence: TGTGCCAGCAGTTTCGCTAGCGGGTTCAATGAGCAGTTCTTC. The J gene is TRBJ2-1, the V gene TRBV28; the match to TRBD2 covers 8 bases. The CDR3 is made up of 14 amino acids. Germline V lookup: CDR1 MDHEN, CDR2 SYDVKM. V shed 3 bases and J 6 bases; nucleotides not matched to a gene: 4. Looking up the rest from reference TRBV28 and TRBJ2-1 gives the full variable domain: DVKVTQSSRYLVKRTGEKVFLECVQDMDHENMFWYRQDPGLGLRLIYFSYDVKMKEKGDIPEGYSVSREKKERFSLILESASTNQTSMYLCASSFASGFNEQFFGPGTRLTVL.

J is TRBJ2-3 and V is TRBV7-3, with D possibly being TRBD2 (6 bases). The V gene's germline CDR1 is SGHTA and CDR2 FQGTGA. V dropped 3 bases and J dropped 4 bases, with 17 bases sitting between them. This CDR3 region has 16 residues. The CDR3 spells CASSFRLTGDADTQYF. The CDR3 coding sequence is TGTGCCAGCAGCTTTCGATTAACGGGGGACGCAGATACGCAGTATTTT.

This clone came up a few times. The chain carries TRBV2 and TRBJ2-4; 7 positions match TRBD1. The CDR3 extends over 16 amino acids. With 6 bases clipped from V and 0 bases from J, the junction kept 8 bases outside the gene matches. Germline loops: CDR1 SNHLY, CDR2 FYNNEI. The CDR3 DNA is TGTGCCAGCAGGAGGGAGACAGGGTTAGCCAAAAACATTCAGTACTTC. Its translation: CASRRETGLAKNIQYF.

The sample holds a few counts of this clone. This chain links TRBV28 with TRBJ2-7, with 11 bases lining up with TRBD2. Germline lookup yields CDR1 MDHEN and CDR2 SYDVKM. The CDR3 sequence is 15 residues long. Unmatched junction bases numbered 7, after V lost 5 bases and J lost 4 bases. CDR3 protein: CASSTSGGPRYEQYF. Written as DNA, the CDR3 is TGTGCCAGCAGTACTAGCGGGGGACCGAGGTACGAGCAGTACTTC.

The rearrangement links TRBV19 to TRBJ2-1, with 14 bases fitting TRBD2. This CDR3 region has 18 residues. CDR1 LNHDA and CDR2 SQIVND come from the germline V gene (reference sequence). Trimming at V came to 1 base and at J to 3 bases, leaving 5 bases not matched to a gene. CDR3 in amino acids: CASSIGLAGGLIYNEQFF. DNA of the CDR3: TGTGCCAGTAGTATAGGACTAGCGGGGGGGCTTATCTACAATGAGCAGTTCTTC.

V and J are TRBV3-1 (or the pseudogene TRBV3-2) and TRBJ2-1; TRBD2 might be the D (6 bases). The CDR3 has 14 amino acids. Looked up from germline, CDR1 is LGHDT and CDR2 is YNNKEL (reference sequence). Trimming shortened V by 6 bases and J by 0 bases, and 9 bases separated the two germline ends. The chain's CDR3 is CASRHGSSYNEQFF. The DNA of the CDR3 is TGTGCCAGCAGGCACGGGAGCTCCTACAATGAGCAGTTCTTC.